This T cell receptor beta chain was found in a study of T cell responses to AZD1222 COVID-19 vaccine. Study-wide results and caveats: CD4 TCRs associated with vaccination spanned spike, dominating at 160-218 and 743-854. In the spike-specific TCR repertoire, nearly half reportedly target unmutated variant regions.

From germline, CDR1 is SEHNR and CDR2 FQNEAQ (reference sequence). The CDR3 is made up of 15 amino acids. The ends lost 5 bases at V and 6 bases at J; junction bases unmatched: 10. In the case of this clone: Its matching antigen is unknown.

Some clones are missing from TCRdb's copy, which holds only in-frame ones; the method was immunoSEQ multiplex PCR. The sample lists around 180,000 clones, roughly 87% occurring once. The specimen comprised peripheral blood, sampled on day 0 of AZD1222 vaccination. This TCR derives from an adult in good health. The V call is TRBV7-9, the J call TRBJ2-1; 7 bases line up with TRBD2. The CDR3 reads CASSPPRGGSNEQFF. The CDR3 DNA follows: TGTGCCAGCAGCCCCCCGAGGGGAGGGTCCAATGAGCAGTTCTTC.